This T cell receptor (beta chain) was retrieved from a study of blood T cell repertoires in COVID-19. Trimming removed 5 bases at V and 5 bases at J, with 13 bases between. This CDR3 has 13 residues. Per germline, CDR1 SGHRS and CDR2 YFSETQ. Sequencing was performed with immunoSEQ multiplex PCR; in TCRdb, only in-frame clones are kept and a portion is missing. The sample consists of approximately 120,000 clones, 75% to 85% of them appearing once. This clone was seen a handful of times. Sequenced sample: peripheral blood. This chain connects TRBV5-1 to TRBJ2-5, with no clear D. The clonotype was recovered from a woman aged 45-59 years with acute or convalescent COVID-19. The chain's CDR3 is CASSLTVTETQYF. The CDR3 DNA reads TGCGCCAGCAGTCTTACAGTTACCGAGACCCAGTACTTC. Full variable domain (rest looked up from reference TRBV5-1 and TRBJ2-5): KAGVTQTPRYLIKTRGQQVTLSCSPISGHRSVSWYQQTPGQGLQFLFEYFSETQRNKGNFPGRFSGRQFSNSRSEMNVSTLELGDSALYLCASSLTVTETQYFGPGTRLLVL.